This T cell receptor (beta chain) was recovered during a study of sequential checkpoint blockade in melanoma. Treatment of the sample: randomized to nivolumab then ipilimumab (arm A) or the reverse (arm B). Per germline, CDR1 SGDLS and CDR2 YYNGEE. This CDR3 is built from 16 residues. Trimming cost V 4 bases and J 2 bases, with 16 bases left between them. Method: immunoSEQ multiplex PCR; TCRdb's copy keeps in-frame clones and lacks some. The repertoire holds over 15,000 clones, with around 83% as singletons. This material consisted of CD8+ T cells sorted from blood (inferred from file names), taken from a patient given nivolumab and ipilimumab in sequence. This TCR came from a human donor with melanoma. The gene calls are TRBV9 and TRBJ1-5, with a tentative D call TRBD1 (5 bases). CDR3 in amino acids: CASSPTAGGRNQPQHF. The CDR3 nucleotides read TGTGCCAGCAGCCCAACGGCGGGGGGTCGCAATCAGCCCCAGCATTTT.